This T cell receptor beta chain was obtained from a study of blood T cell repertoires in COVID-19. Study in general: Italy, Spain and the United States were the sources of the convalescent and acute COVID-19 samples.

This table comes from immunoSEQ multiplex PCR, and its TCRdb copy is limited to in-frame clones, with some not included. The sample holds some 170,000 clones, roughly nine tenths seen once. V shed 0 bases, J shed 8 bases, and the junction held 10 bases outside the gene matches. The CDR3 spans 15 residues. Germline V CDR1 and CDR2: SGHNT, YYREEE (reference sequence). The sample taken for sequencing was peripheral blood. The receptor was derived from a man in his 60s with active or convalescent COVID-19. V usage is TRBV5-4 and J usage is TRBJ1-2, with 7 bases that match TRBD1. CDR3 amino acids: CASSLASYRGGGYTF. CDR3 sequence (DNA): TGTGCCAGCAGCTTGGCCTCGTACAGGGGAGGAGGCTACACCTTC.